These 11 T cell receptor beta chains came from one sample sequenced in a study of shared clonotypes between healthy human individuals. TCRdb's copy holds only in-frame clones and misses some; the assay was immunoSEQ multiplex PCR. The sample shows some 2 million clones, less than 95% of them seen only once. CD8 cells regarded as naive lacked CD45RO, were positively chosen for CCR7, and omitted terminally differentiated effector memory CD45RA+ cells. The material sequenced was naive CD8+ T cells sorted from blood. Source of these receptors: a man younger than 30 in good health.

The chain carries TRBV2 and TRBJ2-1; D is possibly TRBD2 (7 bases). This CDR3 spans 14 amino acids. Germline V gene data show CDR1 as SNHLY and CDR2 as FYNNEI. The CDR3 here is CGGGGDPSHNEQFF. As DNA, the CDR3 is TGTGGCGGGGGCGGGGACCCGTCGCACAATGAGCAGTTCTTC.

The V and J genes are TRBV10-1 and TRBJ2-5, with TRBD1 as a possible D gene (6 bases). Between the trimmed V and J ends, which lost 6 bases and 5 bases, there was a span of 13 bases. CDR3 length: 13 amino acids. Germline V gene sequence: CDR1 WNHNN, CDR2 SYGVQD (reference sequence). CDR3 DNA: TGCGCCAGCAGCCCCCGGGACACGGAGACCCAGTACTTC. It codes for CASSPRDTETQYF.

This sequence joins TRBV4-1 and TRBJ1-4; weak D call: TRBD1 (6 bases). V was clipped by 3 bases and J by 8 bases, with 16 bases between them. The CDR3 covers 15 residues. Germline CDR1 is MGHRA and CDR2 is YSYEKL. The CDR3 coding sequence is TGCGCCAGCAGCCACCTACAGGGTGGGGGAGAAAAACTGTTTTTT. Translated, it gives CASSHLQGGGEKLFF.

This sequence joins TRBV10-1 and TRBJ2-3; 10 bases are a match to TRBD2. Germline CDR1 is WNHNN and CDR2 is SYGVQD (reference sequence). There are 17 residues in the CDR3. V lost 8 bases, J lost 1 base, and 12 bases stayed unmatched. In DNA, the CDR3 is TGCGCCAGCTCCCGGCCTTCAAGCGGGGGGGGCACAGATACGCAGTATTTT. It is translated as CASSRPSSGGGTDTQYF.

V usage is TRBV29-1 and J usage is TRBJ1-4; D is possibly TRBD1 (5 bases). Germline CDR1 SQVTM, CDR2 ANQGSEA. V lost 3 bases and J 11 bases, leaving 10 bases between the germline ends. The CDR3 runs 11 residues. The chain's CDR3 is CSVDSGEKLFF. The CDR3 bases are TGCAGCGTTGATTCGGGGGAGAAACTGTTTTTT.

CDR3 region: CASSPQRGGVGTGELFF. For the CDR3, the DNA is TGCGCCAGCAGCCCTCAGCGGGGGGGCGTAGGCACCGGGGAGCTGTTTTTT. The chain joins TRBV4-1 to TRBJ2-2; TRBD2 matches 10 bases. The CDR3 runs 17 residues. V shed 4 bases, J shed 4 bases, and the junction held 9 bases outside the gene matches. Germline assignment: CDR1 MGHRA and CDR2 YSYEKL.

The chain recombines TRBV11-3 with TRBJ1-3; weak D call: TRBD1 (6 bases). V dropped 4 bases and J dropped 0 bases, with 7 bases sitting between them. CDR1 and CDR2 from the germline V gene are SGHNT and YENEEA. The CDR3 runs 14 residues. CDR3 protein: CASSSTGSGNTIYF. The CDR3 DNA reads as TGTGCCAGCAGCTCGACAGGCTCTGGAAACACCATATATTTT.

The chain carries TRBV5-8 and TRBJ2-1, with TRBD1 identical over 8 bases. The CDR3 contains 16 residues. CDR1 and CDR2 (germline): SGHTS, YDEGEE. The V segment lost 4 bases and the J segment 6 bases; nucleotides outside the gene matches: 12. Written as DNA, the CDR3 is TGTGCCAGCAGCGAACTTTGGACAGGGCTGGGCAATGAGCAGTTCTTC. Translating gives CASSELWTGLGNEQFF.

The chain recombines TRBV28 with TRBJ2-7; 7 positions agree with TRBD2. V lost 2 bases to trimming and J lost 2 bases; unmatched junction nucleotides: 9. Germline assignment: CDR1 MDHEN and CDR2 SYDVKM. The CDR3 is 16 residues long. The CDR3: CASSLPLTGGTYEQYF. The CDR3 region has the DNA TGTGCCAGCAGTTTACCCCTTACCGGGGGGACCTACGAGCAGTACTTC.

In its sample, this clone was seen a few times. This chain uses TRBV5-4 with TRBJ1-6; a possible D gene is TRBD1 (5 bases). V was trimmed by 1 base and J by 8 bases, leaving 10 bases between them. The CDR3 contains 14 residues. Per germline, CDR1 SGHNT and CDR2 YYREEE (reference sequence). CDR3 bases: TGTGCCAGCAGCTTGAGTCAGGGACATTCACCCCTCCACTTT. It codes for CASSLSQGHSPLHF.

The V call is TRBV9, the J call TRBJ2-3, with a tentative D call TRBD2 (5 bases). Germline V gene lookup returns CDR1 SGDLS and CDR2 YYNGEE. CDR3 size: 12 residues. Trimming left V 6 bases short and J 4 bases short, with 9 bases between. CDR3 amino acids: CASNGEADTQYF. The CDR3 coding sequence is TGTGCCAGCAACGGGGAAGCAGATACGCAGTATTTT.